This is a list of T cell receptor beta chains from one sample in a study of blood T cells in healthy people across ages. TCRdb reprocessed the 5' RACE reads with MiXCR, giving one entry per CDR3 protein. The table records about 1.1 million distinct CDR3 sequences, about two fifths of them present only once. Sequencing was carried out using blood. The receptors stem from a man younger than 30 in good health. CDR3s include the opening cysteine and the closing phenylalanine or tryptophan. The D gene is left open where the match is weak. Part of the rows lack a size; the others show once, few, many or a class for expanded clones.

V gene	D gene	CDR3 length	clone size	J gene	CDR3 protein	CDR3 DNA
TRBV6-2/TRBV6-3	.	15	few	TRBJ1-2	CASSTWGHGAFGYTF	TGTGCCAGCAGTACCTGGGGACACGGAGCTTTTGGCTACACCTTC
TRBV20-1	.	15	few	TRBJ2-3	CSARDVTGFTDTQYF	TGCAGTGCTAGAGATGTGACAGGATTCACAGATACGCAGTATTTT
TRBV2	TRBD1	15	.	TRBJ1-4	CAGSGQGRSDEKLFF	TGTGCCGGGTCGGGACAGGGGAGGTCTGATGAAAAACTGTTTTTT
TRBV12-3/TRBV12-4	.	16	few	TRBJ2-1	CASSRLETSSYNEQFF	TGTGCCAGCAGTCGCCTAGAGACATCCTCCTACAATGAGCAGTTCTTC
TRBV27	.	12	few	TRBJ1-5	CATMGGIQPQHF	TGTGCCACCATGGGGGGAATTCAGCCCCAGCATTTT
TRBV4-3	TRBD1	15	.	TRBJ1-2	CASSQDVETGLGYTF	TGCGCCAGCAGCCAAGATGTCGAGACAGGGCTGGGTTACACCTTC
TRBV2	TRBD1	15	.	TRBJ2-4	CASSPPGQTQNIQYF	TGTGCCAGCAGTCCTCCGGGACAGACCCAAAACATTCAGTACTTC
TRBV3-1	.	15	.	TRBJ2-1	CASSHPGSTYNEQFF	TGTGCCAGCAGCCACCCCGGGAGCACCTACAATGAGCAGTTCTTC
TRBV7-2	TRBD2	15	few	TRBJ2-7	CASSLASGGTHEQYF	TGTGCCAGCAGCTTAGCGAGCGGGGGAACCCACGAGCAGTACTTC
TRBV6-6	.	15	.	TRBJ2-3	CASRNRGASTDTQYF	TGTGCCAGCAGAAACCGGGGCGCTAGCACAGATACGCAGTATTTT
TRBV12-3/TRBV12-4	TRBD1	16	.	TRBJ1-1	CASSPMLTGGKAEAFF	TGTGCCAGCAGTCCAATGTTGACAGGGGGCAAGGCTGAAGCTTTCTTT
TRBV12-3/TRBV12-4	.	15	.	TRBJ1-3	CASSADRNDGNTIYF	TGTGCCAGCAGCGCAGACAGGAATGACGGAAACACCATATATTTT
TRBV4-1	TRBD1	16	few	TRBJ2-3	CASSQEGTGGLDTQYF	TGCGCCAGCAGCCAAGAGGGGACAGGGGGCTTGGATACGCAGTATTTT
TRBV29-1	.	16	few	TRBJ2-3	CSVAAGGRKRTDTQYF	TGCAGCGTTGCCGCCGGGGGTAGAAAGAGGACAGATACGCAGTATTTT
TRBV29-1	.	11	few	TRBJ2-7	CSVGKGCEQYF	TGCAGCGTTGGAAAGGGGTGCGAGCAGTACTTC
TRBV12-3/TRBV12-4	.	14	.	TRBJ1-5	CASTSGDSNQPQHF	TGTGCCAGCACCTCGGGGGATAGCAATCAGCCCCAGCATTTT
TRBV6-4	.	13	.	TRBJ2-3	CASSEGARGTQYF	TGTGCCAGCAGTGAAGGGGCCCGGGGTACGCAGTATTTT
TRBV12-3/TRBV12-4	.	12	few	TRBJ1-1	CAGRDGGTEAFF	TGTGCAGGGAGGGATGGGGGCACTGAAGCTTTCTTT
TRBV6-5	.	15	.	TRBJ1-2	CASSRGGSLSYGYTF	TGTGCCAGCAGTCGGGGGGGCAGCCTAAGCTATGGCTACACCTTC
TRBV9	.	12	.	TRBJ2-1	CASQGGRNEQFF	TGTGCCTCTCAGGGGGGTAGGAATGAGCAGTTCTTC
TRBV7-9	TRBD1	15	few	TRBJ1-1	CASSSLTGRDTEAFF	TGTGCCAGCAGCTCTCTGACAGGGAGGGATACTGAAGCTTTCTTT
TRBV4-3	.	16	.	TRBJ1-1	CASSRHARTENTEAFF	TGCGCCAGCAGCCGCCACGCTAGGACAGAGAACACTGAAGCTTTCTTT
TRBV9	.	15	.	TRBJ1-3	CASSGERSSGNTIYF	TGTGCCAGCAGCGGGGAACGGAGCTCTGGAAACACCATATATTTT
TRBV9	TRBD2	15	.	TRBJ2-1	CASSNRLAGPNEQFF	TGTGCCAGCAGCAACCGACTAGCGGGGCCCAATGAGCAGTTCTTC
TRBV20-1	TRBD2	18	.	TRBJ2-3	CSANLPGLAGGRADTQYF	TGCAGTGCAAACCTGCCGGGACTAGCGGGGGGGCGCGCAGATACGCAGTATTTT
TRBV6-5	TRBD1	14	.	TRBJ1-5	CASSPQSGQWPQHF	TGTGCCAGCAGTCCCCAATCGGGACAGTGGCCCCAGCATTTT
TRBV4-3	.	19	few	TRBJ2-2	CASSQDRLRQNANTGELFF	TGCGCCAGCAGCCAAGATCGGTTACGACAGAACGCGAACACCGGGGAGTTGTTTTTT
TRBV27	TRBD1	17	.	TRBJ2-3	CASSHFCGQGDTDTQYF	TGTGCCAGCAGTCATTTTTGCGGACAGGGGGACACAGATACGCAGTATTTT
TRBV7-9	.	13	.	TRBJ1-1	CASSLEDNTEAFF	TGTGCCAGCAGCTTGGAGGATAACACTGAAGCTTTCTTT
TRBV9	TRBD1	17	few	TRBJ2-3	CASSVDGTGGLRDTQYF	TGTGCCAGCAGCGTAGACGGTACAGGGGGCTTGAGAGATACGCAGTATTTT
TRBV18	.	15	once	TRBJ2-5	CASSPHQGTQETQYF	TGTGCCAGCTCACCACATCAGGGGACCCAAGAGACCCAGTACTTC
TRBV20-1	.	12	.	TRBJ1-5	CSASTGNQPQHF	TGCAGTGCTAGTACCGGCAATCAGCCCCAGCATTTT
TRBV30	.	14	.	TRBJ2-7	CAWRGDASSYEQYF	TGTGCCTGGAGAGGGGACGCGAGTTCCTACGAGCAGTACTTC
TRBV11-2	.	16	.	TRBJ1-1	CASRPLSGGKRNEAFF	TGTGCCAGCAGACCTTTGAGTGGGGGCAAACGAAATGAAGCTTTCTTT
TRBV7-2	TRBD1	17	.	TRBJ1-5	CASSRGQGATLNQPQHF	TGTGCCAGCAGCCGCGGACAGGGGGCGACCTTAAATCAGCCCCAGCATTTT
TRBV20-1	.	13	.	TRBJ2-3	CSAPGGAEDTQYF	TGCAGTGCCCCAGGGGGGGCCGAAGATACGCAGTATTTT
TRBV24-1	.	13	few	TRBJ1-1	CATRGADHTEAFF	TGTGCCACCAGAGGGGCCGACCACACTGAAGCTTTCTTT